This T cell receptor (beta chain) was obtained from a study of shared T cell receptors in the human thymus. V was pared by 8 bases and J by 4 bases, with 11 bases between. The CDR3 is made up of 13 amino acids. Germline values: CDR1 SEHNR, CDR2 FQNEAQ (reference sequence). Produced via immunoSEQ multiplex PCR; TCRdb's table is partial and in-frame only. This table has roughly 700,000 clones, around 89% appearing once. These same records also appear under a second study, on human thymus T cells.

V and J are TRBV7-9 and TRBJ1-4; D perhaps matches TRBD1 (5 bases). The material sequenced was thymocytes. This TCR derives from a boy in the first two years of life with a congenital heart defect. In nucleotides, the CDR3 is TGTGCCAGCTCGGGGGGGGGTAATGAAAAACTGTTTTTT. The encoded protein is CASSGGGNEKLFF.